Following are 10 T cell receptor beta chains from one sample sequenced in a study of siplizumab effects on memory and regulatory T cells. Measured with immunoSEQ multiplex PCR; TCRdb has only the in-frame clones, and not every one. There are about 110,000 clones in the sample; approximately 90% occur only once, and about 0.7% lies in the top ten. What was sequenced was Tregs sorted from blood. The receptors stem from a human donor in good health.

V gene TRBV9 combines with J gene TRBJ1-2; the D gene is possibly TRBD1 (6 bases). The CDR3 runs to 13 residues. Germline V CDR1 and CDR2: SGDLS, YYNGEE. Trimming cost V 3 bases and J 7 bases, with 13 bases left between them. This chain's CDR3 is CASSAQQGFGYTF. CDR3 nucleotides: TGTGCCAGCAGCGCACAACAGGGCTTTGGCTACACCTTC.

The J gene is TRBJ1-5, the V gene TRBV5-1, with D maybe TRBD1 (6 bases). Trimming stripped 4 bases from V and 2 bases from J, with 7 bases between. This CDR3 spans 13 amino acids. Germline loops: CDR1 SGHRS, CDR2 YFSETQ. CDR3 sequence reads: CASSRTGNQPQHF. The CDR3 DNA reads TGCGCCAGCAGCCGGACAGGCAATCAGCCCCAGCATTTT.

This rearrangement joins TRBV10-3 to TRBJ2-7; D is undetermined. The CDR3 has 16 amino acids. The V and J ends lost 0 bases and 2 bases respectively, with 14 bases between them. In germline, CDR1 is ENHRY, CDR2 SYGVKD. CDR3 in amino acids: CAISESKNSKTYEQYF. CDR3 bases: TGTGCCATCAGTGAGTCGAAAAATAGCAAAACCTACGAGCAGTACTTC.

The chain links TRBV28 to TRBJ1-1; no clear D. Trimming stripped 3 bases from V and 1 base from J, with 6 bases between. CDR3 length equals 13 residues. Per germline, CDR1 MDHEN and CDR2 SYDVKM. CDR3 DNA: TGTGCCAGCAGTTTGACGGAGAACACTGAAGCTTTCTTT. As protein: CASSLTENTEAFF.

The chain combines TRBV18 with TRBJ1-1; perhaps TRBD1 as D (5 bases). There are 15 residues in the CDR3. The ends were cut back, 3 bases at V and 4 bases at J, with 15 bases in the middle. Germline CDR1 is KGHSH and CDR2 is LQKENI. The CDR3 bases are TGTGCCAGCTCACCCCTCTGGACGGGGGGCACTGAAGCTTTCTTT. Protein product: CASSPLWTGGTEAFF. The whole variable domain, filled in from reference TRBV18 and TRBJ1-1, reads NAGVMQNPRHLVRRRGQEARLRCSPMKGHSHVYWYRQLPEEGLKFMVYLQKENIIDESGMPKERFSAEFPKEGPSILRIQQVVRGDSAAYFCASSPLWTGGTEAFFGQGTRLTVV.

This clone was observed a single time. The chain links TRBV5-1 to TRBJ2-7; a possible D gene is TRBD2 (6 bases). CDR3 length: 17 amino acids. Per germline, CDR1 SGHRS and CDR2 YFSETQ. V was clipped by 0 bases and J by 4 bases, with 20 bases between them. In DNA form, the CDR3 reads TGCGCCAGCAGCTTGGCCGGTTCTAGCGCCCGTTTGTACGAGCAGTACTTC. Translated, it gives CASSLAGSSARLYEQYF.

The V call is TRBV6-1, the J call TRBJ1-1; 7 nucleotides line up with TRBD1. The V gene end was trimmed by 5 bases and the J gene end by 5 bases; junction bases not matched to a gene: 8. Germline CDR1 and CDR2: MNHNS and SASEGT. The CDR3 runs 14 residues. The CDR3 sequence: CASSIRTGQTEAFF. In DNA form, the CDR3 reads TGTGCCAGCAGTATTCGGACAGGTCAGACTGAAGCTTTCTTT.

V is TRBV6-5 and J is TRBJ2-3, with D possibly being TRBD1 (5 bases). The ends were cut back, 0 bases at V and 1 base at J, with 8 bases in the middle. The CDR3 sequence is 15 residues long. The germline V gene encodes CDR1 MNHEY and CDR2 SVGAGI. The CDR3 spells CASSYSEGGTDTQYF. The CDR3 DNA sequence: TGTGCCAGCAGTTACTCTGAAGGGGGCACAGATACGCAGTATTTT.

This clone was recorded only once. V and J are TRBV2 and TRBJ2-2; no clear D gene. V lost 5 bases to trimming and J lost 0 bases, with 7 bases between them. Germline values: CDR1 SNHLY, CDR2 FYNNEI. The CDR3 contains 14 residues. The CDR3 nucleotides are TGTGCCAGCAGTCCCAAAACGAACACCGGGGAGCTGTTTTTT. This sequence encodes CASSPKTNTGELFF.

In DNA, the CDR3 is TGTGCCAGCTCCCCCGGGACAGGGGGCTTTCAGCCCCAGCATTTT. Protein product: CASSPGTGGFQPQHF. The chain employs TRBV18 and TRBJ1-5; 12 bases align to TRBD1. CDR1 and CDR2 from the germline V gene are KGHSH and LQKENI. The CDR3 sequence is 15 residues long. The V and J ends lost 6 bases and 6 bases, in that order; junction bases with no gene match: 6.